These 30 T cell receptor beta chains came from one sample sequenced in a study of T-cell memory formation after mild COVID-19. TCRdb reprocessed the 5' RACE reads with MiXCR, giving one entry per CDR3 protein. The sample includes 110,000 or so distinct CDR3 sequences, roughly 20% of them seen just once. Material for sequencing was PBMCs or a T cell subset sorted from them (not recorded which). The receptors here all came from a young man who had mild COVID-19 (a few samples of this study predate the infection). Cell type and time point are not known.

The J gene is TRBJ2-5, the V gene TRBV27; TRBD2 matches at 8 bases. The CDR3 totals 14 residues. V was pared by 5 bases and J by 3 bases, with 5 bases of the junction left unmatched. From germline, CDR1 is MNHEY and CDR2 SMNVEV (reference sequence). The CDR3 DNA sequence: TGTGCCAGCAGTCTACGGGGGGGCAAAGAGACCCAGTACTTC. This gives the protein CASSLRGGKETQYF.

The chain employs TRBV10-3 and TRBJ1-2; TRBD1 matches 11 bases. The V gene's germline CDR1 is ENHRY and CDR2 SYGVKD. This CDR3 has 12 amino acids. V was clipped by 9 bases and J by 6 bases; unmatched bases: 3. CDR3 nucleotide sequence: TGTGCCATGGGGACAGGGGGTCATGGCTACACCTTC. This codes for CAMGTGGHGYTF.

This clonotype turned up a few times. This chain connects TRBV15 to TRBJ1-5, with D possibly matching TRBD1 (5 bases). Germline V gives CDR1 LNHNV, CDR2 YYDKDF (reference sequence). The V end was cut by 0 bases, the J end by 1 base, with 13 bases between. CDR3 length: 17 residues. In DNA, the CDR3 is TGTGCCACCAGCAGAGATTTCCCAGGGTACAGCAATCAGCCCCAGCATTTT. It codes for CATSRDFPGYSNQPQHF.

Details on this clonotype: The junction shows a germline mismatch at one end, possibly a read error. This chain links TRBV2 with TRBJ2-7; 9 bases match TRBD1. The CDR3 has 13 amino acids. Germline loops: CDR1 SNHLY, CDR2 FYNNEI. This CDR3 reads CASSWDRAYEKYF. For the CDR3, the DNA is TGTGCCAGCAGTTGGGACAGGGCCTACGAGAAGTACTTC. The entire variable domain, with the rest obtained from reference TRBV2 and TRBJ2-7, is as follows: EPEVTQTPSHQVTQMGQEVILRCVPISNHLYFYWYRQILGQKVEFLVSFYNNEISEKSEIFDDQFSVERPDGSNFTLKIRSTKLEDSAMYFCASSWDRAYEKYFGPGTRLTVT.

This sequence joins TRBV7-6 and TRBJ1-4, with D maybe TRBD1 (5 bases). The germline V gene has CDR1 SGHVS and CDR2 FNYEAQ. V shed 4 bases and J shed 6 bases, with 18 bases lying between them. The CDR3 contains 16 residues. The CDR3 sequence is CASSSRTGTDYEKLFF. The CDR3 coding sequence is TGTGCCAGCAGCTCCCGGACCGGGACCGATTATGAAAAACTGTTTTTT.

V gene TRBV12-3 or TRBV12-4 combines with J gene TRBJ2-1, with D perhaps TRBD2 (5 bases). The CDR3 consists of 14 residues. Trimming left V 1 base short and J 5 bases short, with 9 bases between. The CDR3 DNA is TGTGCCAGCAGTTTAGTTCGGGGTAACAATGAGCAGTTCTTC. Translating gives CASSLVRGNNEQFF.

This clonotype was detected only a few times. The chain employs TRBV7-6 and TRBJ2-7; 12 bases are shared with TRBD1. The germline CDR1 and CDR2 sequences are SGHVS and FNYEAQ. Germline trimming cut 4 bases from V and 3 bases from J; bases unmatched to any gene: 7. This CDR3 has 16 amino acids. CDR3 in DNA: TGTGCCAGCAGCTCGATAGGGACAGGGGGCATCTACGAGCAGTACTTC. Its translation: CASSSIGTGGIYEQYF.

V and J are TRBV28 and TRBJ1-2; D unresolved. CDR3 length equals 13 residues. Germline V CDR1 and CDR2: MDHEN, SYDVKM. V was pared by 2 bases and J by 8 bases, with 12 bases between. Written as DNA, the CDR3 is TGTGCCAGCAGTTTACGGCAGGATAGCGGCTACACCTTC. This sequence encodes CASSLRQDSGYTF.

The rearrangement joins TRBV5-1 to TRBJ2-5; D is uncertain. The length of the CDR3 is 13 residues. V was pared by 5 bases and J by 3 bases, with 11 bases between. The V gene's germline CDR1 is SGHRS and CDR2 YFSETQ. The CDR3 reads CASRPVTEETQYF. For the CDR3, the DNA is TGCGCCAGCAGACCGGTCACGGAAGAGACCCAGTACTTC.

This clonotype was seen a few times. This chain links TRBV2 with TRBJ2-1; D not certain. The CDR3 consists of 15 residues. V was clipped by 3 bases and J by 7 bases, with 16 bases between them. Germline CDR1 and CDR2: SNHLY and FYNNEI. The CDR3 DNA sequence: TGTGCCAGCAGTGAGGGTAGAACGGTTCGGAATGAGCAGTTCTTC. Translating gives CASSEGRTVRNEQFF.

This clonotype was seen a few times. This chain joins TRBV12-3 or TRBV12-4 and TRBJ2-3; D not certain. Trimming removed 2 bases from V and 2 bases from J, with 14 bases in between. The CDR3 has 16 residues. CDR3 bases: TGTGCCAGCAGTTTAAGACTGGAAGCGTACACAGATACGCAGTATTTT. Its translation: CASSLRLEAYTDTQYF.

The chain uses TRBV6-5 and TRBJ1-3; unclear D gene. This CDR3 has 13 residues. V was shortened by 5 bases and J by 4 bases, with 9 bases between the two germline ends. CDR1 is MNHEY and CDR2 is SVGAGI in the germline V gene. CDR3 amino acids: CASSLAGGNTIYF. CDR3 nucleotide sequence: TGTGCCAGCAGTCTAGCGGGAGGAAACACCATATATTTT.

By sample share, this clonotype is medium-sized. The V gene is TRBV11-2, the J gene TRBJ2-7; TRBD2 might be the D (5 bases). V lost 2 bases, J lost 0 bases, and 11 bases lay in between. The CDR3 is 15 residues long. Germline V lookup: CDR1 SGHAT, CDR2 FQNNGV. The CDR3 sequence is CASSLSRGYSYEQYF. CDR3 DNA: TGTGCCAGCAGCTTATCCCGGGGATACTCCTACGAGCAGTACTTC.

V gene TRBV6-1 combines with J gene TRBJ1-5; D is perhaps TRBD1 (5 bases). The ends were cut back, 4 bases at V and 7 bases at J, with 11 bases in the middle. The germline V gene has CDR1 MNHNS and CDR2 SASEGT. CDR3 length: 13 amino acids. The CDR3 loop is CASSVGGDQPQHF. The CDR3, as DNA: TGTGCCAGCAGTGTTGGGGGTGACCAGCCCCAGCATTTT.

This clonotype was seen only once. The CDR3 here is CAIRPRLAGGTGELFF. The CDR3 bases are TGTGCCATCAGACCAAGACTAGCGGGGGGCACCGGGGAGCTGTTTTTT. The chain links TRBV10-3 to TRBJ2-2; the match to TRBD2 covers 13 bases. Germline V gene data show CDR1 as ENHRY and CDR2 as SYGVKD. CDR3 length equals 16 residues. J lost 4 bases, V lost 6 bases, and 5 bases had no gene match.

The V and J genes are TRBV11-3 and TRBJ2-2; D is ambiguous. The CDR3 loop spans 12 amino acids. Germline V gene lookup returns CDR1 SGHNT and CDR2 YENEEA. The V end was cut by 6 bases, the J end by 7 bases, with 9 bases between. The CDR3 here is CASSYYGGELFF. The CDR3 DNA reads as TGTGCCAGCAGTTACTACGGCGGGGAGCTGTTTTTT.

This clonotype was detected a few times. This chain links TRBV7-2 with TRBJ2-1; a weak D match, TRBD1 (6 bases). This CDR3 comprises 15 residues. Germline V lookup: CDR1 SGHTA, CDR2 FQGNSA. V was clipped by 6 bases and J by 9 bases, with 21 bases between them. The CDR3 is CASRSGVSEGIEQFF. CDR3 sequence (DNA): TGTGCCAGCAGGTCAGGGGTCAGCGAGGGCATTGAGCAGTTCTTC.

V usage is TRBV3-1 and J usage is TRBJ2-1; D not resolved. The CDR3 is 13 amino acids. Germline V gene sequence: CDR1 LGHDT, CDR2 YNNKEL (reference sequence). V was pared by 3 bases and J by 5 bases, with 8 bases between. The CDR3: CASSHSRHNEQFF. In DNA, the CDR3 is TGTGCCAGCAGCCATAGTCGACACAATGAGCAGTTCTTC.

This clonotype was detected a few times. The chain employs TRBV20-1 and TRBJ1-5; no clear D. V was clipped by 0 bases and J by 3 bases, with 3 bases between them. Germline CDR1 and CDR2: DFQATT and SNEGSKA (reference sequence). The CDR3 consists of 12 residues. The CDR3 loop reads CSAREDNQPQHF. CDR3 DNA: TGCAGTGCTAGAGAGGACAATCAGCCCCAGCATTTT.

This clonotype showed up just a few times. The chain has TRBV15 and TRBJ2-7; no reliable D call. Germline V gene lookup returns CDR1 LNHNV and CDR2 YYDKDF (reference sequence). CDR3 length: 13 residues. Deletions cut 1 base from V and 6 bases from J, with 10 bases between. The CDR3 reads CATSRGNPCEQYV. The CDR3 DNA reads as TGTGCCACCAGCAGAGGGAATCCATGCGAGCAGTACGTC.

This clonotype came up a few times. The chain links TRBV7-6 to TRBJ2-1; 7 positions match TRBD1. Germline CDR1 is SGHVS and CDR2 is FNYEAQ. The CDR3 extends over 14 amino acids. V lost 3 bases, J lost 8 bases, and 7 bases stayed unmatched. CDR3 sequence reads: CASSFLAGGHEQFF. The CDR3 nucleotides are TGTGCCAGCAGCTTCCTGGCAGGGGGACATGAGCAGTTCTTC.

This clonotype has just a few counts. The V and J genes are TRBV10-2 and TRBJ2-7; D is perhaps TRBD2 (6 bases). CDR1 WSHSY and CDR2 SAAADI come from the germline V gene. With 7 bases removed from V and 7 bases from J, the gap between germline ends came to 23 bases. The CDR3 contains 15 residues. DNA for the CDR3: TGCGCCAGCACGACATTGGGGGGAGTGTTGGAGGAGCAGTACTTC. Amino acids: CASTTLGGVLEEQYF.

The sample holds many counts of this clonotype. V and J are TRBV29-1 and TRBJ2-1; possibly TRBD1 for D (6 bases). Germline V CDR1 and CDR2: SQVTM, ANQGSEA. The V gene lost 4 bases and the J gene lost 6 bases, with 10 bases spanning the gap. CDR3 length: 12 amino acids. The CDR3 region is CSVVSDSNEQFF. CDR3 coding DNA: TGCAGCGTTGTTTCGGACAGCAATGAGCAGTTCTTC.

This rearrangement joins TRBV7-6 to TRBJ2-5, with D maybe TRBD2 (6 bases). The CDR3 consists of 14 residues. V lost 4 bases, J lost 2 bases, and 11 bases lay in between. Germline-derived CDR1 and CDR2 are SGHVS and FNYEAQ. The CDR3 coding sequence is TGTGCCAGCAGCTCCCTGGGACTTCAAGAGACCCAGTACTTC. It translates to CASSSLGLQETQYF. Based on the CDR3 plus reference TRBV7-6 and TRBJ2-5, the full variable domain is GAGVSQSPRYKVTKRGQDVALRCDPISGHVSLYWYRQALGQGPEFLTYFNYEAQQDKSGLPNDRFSAERPEGSISTLTIQRTEQRDSAMYRCASSSLGLQETQYFGPGTRLLVL.

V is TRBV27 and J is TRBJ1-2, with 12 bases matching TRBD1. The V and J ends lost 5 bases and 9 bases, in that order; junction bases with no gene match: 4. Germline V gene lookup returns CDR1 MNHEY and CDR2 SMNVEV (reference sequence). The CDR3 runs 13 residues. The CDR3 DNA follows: TGTGCCAGCAGTGCGGGACAGGGGGCTCGCTACACCTTC. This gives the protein CASSAGQGARYTF.

CDR3 nucleotides: TGTGCCAGCAGCTTACGGGAATTCGCCTACAATGAGCAGTTCTTC. Its protein is CASSLREFAYNEQFF. The rearrangement joins TRBV7-4 to TRBJ2-1; D is perhaps TRBD2 (5 bases). V lost 2 bases and J 2 bases, leaving 10 bases between the germline ends. The CDR3 consists of 15 residues. Germline values: CDR1 SGHVT, CDR2 SQSDAQ.

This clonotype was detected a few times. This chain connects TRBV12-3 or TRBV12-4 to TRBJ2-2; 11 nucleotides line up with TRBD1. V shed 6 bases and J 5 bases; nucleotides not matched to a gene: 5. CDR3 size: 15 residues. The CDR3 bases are TGTGCCAGCAGCCGGGGACAGGGGGGAACCGGGGAGCTGTTTTTT. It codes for CASSRGQGGTGELFF.

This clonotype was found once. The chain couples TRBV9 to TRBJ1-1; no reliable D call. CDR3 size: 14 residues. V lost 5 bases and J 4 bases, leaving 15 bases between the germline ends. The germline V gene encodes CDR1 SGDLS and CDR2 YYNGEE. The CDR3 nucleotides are TGTGCCAGCAGTCCAGTGGGCCCTGGCACTGAAGCTTTCTTT. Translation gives CASSPVGPGTEAFF. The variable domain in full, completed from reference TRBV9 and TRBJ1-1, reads DSGVTQTPKHLITATGQRVTLRCSPRSGDLSVYWYQQSLDQGLQFLIQYYNGEERAKGNILERFSAQQFPDLHSELNLSSLELGDSALYFCASSPVGPGTEAFFGQGTRLTVV.

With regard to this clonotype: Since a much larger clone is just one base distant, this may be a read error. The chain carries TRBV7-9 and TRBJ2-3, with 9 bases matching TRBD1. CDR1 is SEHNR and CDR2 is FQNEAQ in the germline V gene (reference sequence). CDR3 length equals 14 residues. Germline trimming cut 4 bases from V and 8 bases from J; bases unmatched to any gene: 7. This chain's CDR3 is CASSSEGTGRTQYF. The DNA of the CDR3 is TGTGCCAGCAGCTCAGAGGGGACAGGGCGTACGCAGTATTTT. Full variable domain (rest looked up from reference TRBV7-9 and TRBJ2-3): DTGVSQNPRHKITKRGQNVTFRCDPISEHNRLYWYRQTLGQGPEFLTYFQNEAQLEKSRLLSDRFSAERPKGSFSTLEIQRTEQGDSAMYLCASSSEGTGRTQYFGPGTRLTVL.

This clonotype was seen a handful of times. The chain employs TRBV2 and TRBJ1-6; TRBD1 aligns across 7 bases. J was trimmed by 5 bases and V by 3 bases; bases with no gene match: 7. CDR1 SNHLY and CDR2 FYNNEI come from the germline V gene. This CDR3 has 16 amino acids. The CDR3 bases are TGTGCCAGCAGTGACGTTCAGGGGGGAAATAATTCACCCCTCCACTTT. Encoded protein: CASSDVQGGNNSPLHF.